What follows is one TCR beta chain and its context. The sample comes from a study of blood T cell repertoires in COVID-19. Overall study: Acute and convalescent COVID-19 samples came from the United States, Italy and Spain. PBMCs, B-cell-depleted T cells, or T cells provided the cDNA or gDNA that made up the material.

Per the original methods: Estimated nucleated cell counts came from reference gene primer amplification. Some clones are missing from TCRdb's copy, which holds only in-frame ones; the method was immunoSEQ multiplex PCR. V and J calls and clone size follow that table, whereas D and trimming were derived from the DNA. The sample includes 150,000 to 200,000 clones, roughly 77% seen only once; the top ten take over 5%. Enrolment of Seattle patients took place during active infection, and they were followed longitudinally. The CDR3 consists of 16 residues. The specimen sequenced was peripheral blood. This chain uses TRBV12-2 with TRBJ2-5; the D segment call TRBD2 is taken from the table without a DNA check. TRBV12-2 is tagged as a pseudogene. This clonotype originated in a woman between 35 and 50 years old with COVID-19, enrolled during active disease. The CDR3 DNA is TGTGCAAGTCGCTTAGAATCCTCGGGGGGCCAAGAGACCCAGTACTTC. Translated: CASRLESSGGQETQYF.